The T cell receptor beta chain under discussion was sequenced for a study of blood T cell repertoires in COVID-19. Study as a whole: The cDNA or gDNA used as material had been derived from T cells, B-cell-depleted T cells, or PBMCs.

Per the study methods: Amplification of reference gene primers provided the estimated nucleated cell counts. Only in-frame clones appear in the TCRdb table, and some are missing; sequencing was by immunoSEQ multiplex PCR. The V and J calls and clone size come from that table; D and trimming were worked out from the DNA. This table holds under 300,000 clones, 79% found once. CDR1 and CDR2 from the germline V gene are WNHNN and SYGVQD (reference sequence). The CDR3 has 13 residues. The V segment lost 7 bases and the J segment 4 bases; nucleotides outside the gene matches: 6. The chain uses TRBV10-1 and TRBJ1-1, with TRBD1 identical over 7 bases. Sequencing was carried out using peripheral blood. The origin of this receptor is a woman aged 40 to 50 with active or convalescent COVID-19. This CDR3 reads CASKGASGTEAFF. CDR3 coding DNA: TGCGCCAGCAAGGGGGCAAGTGGCACTGAAGCTTTCTTT.